This entry lists 23 T cell receptor beta chains sequenced from one sample in a study of blood T cell repertoires in COVID-19 (dated by TCRdb to 2018 to 2020). The library was built by means of the immunoSEQ multiplex PCR assay. In its TCRdb copy, this immuneACCESS table keeps in-frame sequences only and misses some clones. Where compared with another copy, unresolved V genes explain less than half of these, and the others have no known cause. The sample table lists some 150,000 clones, about 83% of them with a count of one. The leading ten clones occupy over 8.5% of the sample. Sample: peripheral blood. These receptors all come from a woman aged 45 to 65 with active or convalescent COVID-19.

The rearrangement links TRBV4-1 to TRBJ2-7, with TRBD1 matching 9 bases. Germline trimming cut 3 bases from V and 5 bases from J; bases unmatched to any gene: 17. This CDR3 region has 18 residues. Germline V gene data show CDR1 as MGHRA and CDR2 as YSYEKL. As DNA, the CDR3 is TGCGCCAGCAGCCAGGAGCCTCTTGGTACAGGGGGCAGGAACGAGCAGTACTTC. Its protein product is CASSQEPLGTGGRNEQYF.

This chain joins TRBV4-3 and TRBJ2-3, with TRBD1 matching 11 bases. The CDR3 loop spans 16 amino acids. Germline assignment: CDR1 LGHNA and CDR2 YSLEER. V dropped 4 bases and J dropped 3; count of bases not matched to a gene: 6. The CDR3 DNA reads TGCGCCAGCAGCCTAGGACAGGGGGCGAGGACAGATACGCAGTATTTT. Translated: CASSLGQGARTDTQYF.

This clone was counted many times. This sequence joins TRBV7-8 and TRBJ1-1, with D unresolved. The CDR3 consists of 14 residues. From germline, CDR1 is SGHVS and CDR2 FQNEAQ. V was clipped by 1 base and J by 0 bases, with 6 bases between them. CDR3 nucleotides: TGTGCCAGCAGCTTAGGACATCTGAACACTGAAGCTTTCTTT. This codes for CASSLGHLNTEAFF.

The chain is built from TRBV28 and TRBJ1-6, with D possibly being TRBD1 (5 bases). This CDR3 region has 13 residues. V was clipped by 3 bases and J by 10 bases, with 10 bases between them. Per the germline V gene, CDR1 is MDHEN and CDR2 is SYDVKM. CDR3 residues: CASSLQGRSPLHF. For the CDR3, the DNA is TGTGCCAGCAGTTTGCAGGGAAGATCACCCCTCCACTTT.

This rearrangement joins TRBV7-2 to TRBJ2-7, with 11 bases aligning to TRBD2. CDR3 length: 16 amino acids. The J segment lost 0 bases and the V segment lost 5 bases, leaving 6 bases of the junction unmatched. In germline, CDR1 is SGHTA, CDR2 FQGNSA. The CDR3 region is CASSRGLADISYEQYF. CDR3 coding DNA: TGTGCCAGCAGCCGGGGACTAGCGGACATCTCCTACGAGCAGTACTTC.

The chain recombines TRBV19 with TRBJ1-3, with D maybe TRBD1 (6 bases). The germline V gene encodes CDR1 LNHDA and CDR2 SQIVND (reference sequence). The CDR3 extends over 14 amino acids. Trimming shortened V by 7 bases and J by 0 bases, and 10 bases separated the two germline ends. The CDR3 nucleotides are TGTGCCAGTAAAAGGGACAACTCTGGAAACACCATATATTTT. Amino acids: CASKRDNSGNTIYF.

V and J are TRBV4-2 and TRBJ1-6; D is perhaps TRBD1 (5 bases). Germline assignment: CDR1 LGHNA and CDR2 YNFKEQ. CDR3 length equals 17 residues. Trimming left V 10 bases short and J 7 bases short, with 26 bases between. DNA for the CDR3: TGTGCCACCCAGCACTCGGGGGACGCAGCAGTCAATTCACCCCTCCACTTT. Its translation: CATQHSGDAAVNSPLHF.

This clone was detected only once. The DNA for the CDR3 is TGTGCCAGCAGCCTGGGACTAGCGGGAGGCGCAACCTCGGAGCAGTACTTC. This encodes CASSLGLAGGATSEQYF. The chain carries TRBV11-2 and TRBJ2-7, with 15 bases identical to TRBD2. Trimming took 5 bases from V and 7 from J; bases not matched to a gene: 12. CDR1 is SGHAT and CDR2 is FQNNGV in the germline V gene. CDR3 length: 17 amino acids.

The chain uses TRBV6-2 or TRBV6-3 and TRBJ1-2, with 8 bases aligning to TRBD1. V dropped 0 bases and J dropped 7; count of bases not matched to a gene: 10. CDR1 and CDR2 from the germline V gene are MNHEY and SVGEGT. This CDR3 is 16 amino acids long. CDR3 sequence: CASSYSQGAFTGGYTF. CDR3 bases: TGTGCCAGCAGTTACTCCCAGGGGGCCTTCACAGGTGGCTACACCTTC.

The gene calls are TRBV9 and TRBJ2-7; TRBD1 agrees at 8 bases. Per germline, CDR1 SGDLS and CDR2 YYNGEE. The CDR3 is 15 residues long. J lost 2 bases, V lost 2 bases, and 6 bases had no gene match. DNA of the CDR3: TGTGCCAGCAGCGTCGGACAGGGAACTACCTACGAGCAGTACTTC. It translates to CASSVGQGTTYEQYF.

The chain carries TRBV7-8 and TRBJ1-2, with TRBD1 matching over 7 bases. The CDR3 is 16 amino acids. Germline CDR1 and CDR2: SGHVS and FQNEAQ. After removal of 1 base from V and 5 bases from J, the junction contained 10 bases not matched to a gene. For the CDR3, the DNA is TGTGCCAGCAGCTTAGTGATTCCACAGGGGCAATATGGCTACACCTTC. This codes for CASSLVIPQGQYGYTF.

This clone was observed once. The J gene is TRBJ1-2, the V gene TRBV30, with D perhaps matching TRBD1 (5 bases). CDR3 length: 16 amino acids. Trimming stripped 1 base from V and 3 bases from J, with 18 bases between. CDR1 GTSNPN and CDR2 SVGIG come from the germline V gene (reference sequence). CDR3 amino acids: CAWSGGLGVHDYGYTF. CDR3 coding DNA: TGTGCCTGGAGTGGGGGACTAGGGGTTCATGACTATGGCTACACCTTC.

The V call is TRBV6-5, the J call TRBJ1-1, with D tentatively TRBD1 (5 bases). The V end was cut by 4 bases, the J end by 0 bases, with 9 bases between. This CDR3 has 14 residues. Germline CDR1 is MNHEY and CDR2 is SVGAGI. CDR3 residues: CASSSTAMNTEAFF. The CDR3, as DNA: TGTGCCAGCAGTTCGACAGCCATGAACACTGAAGCTTTCTTT.

The chain's CDR3 is CASSQGTGTSYEQYF. DNA for the CDR3: TGTGCCAGCAGCCAGGGAACCGGGACTAGCTACGAGCAGTACTTC. The chain recombines TRBV3-1 (or the pseudogene TRBV3-2) with TRBJ2-7, with 8 bases that match TRBD2. With V trimmed by 3 bases and J by 3 bases, 7 bases remained unmatched. Germline-derived CDR1 and CDR2 are LGHDT and YNNKEL (reference sequence). The CDR3 is made up of 15 amino acids.

V and J are TRBV11-2 and TRBJ1-1; 7 bases match TRBD1. This CDR3 contains 12 residues. V dropped 5 bases and J dropped 11; count of bases not matched to a gene: 8. The germline gives CDR1 SGHAT, CDR2 FQNNGV. The CDR3 nucleotides are TGTGCCAGCAGCCCCGGATCAGGGGGTGCTTTCTTT. As protein: CASSPGSGGAFF.

A single count supports this clone. This chain links TRBV28 with TRBJ1-1; D unresolved. With 3 bases removed from V and 4 bases from J, the gap between germline ends came to 9 bases. The CDR3 totals 13 residues. The germline V gene encodes CDR1 MDHEN and CDR2 SYDVKM. CDR3 sequence reads: CASSLRLVTEAFF. Written as DNA, the CDR3 is TGTGCCAGCAGTTTGAGGCTCGTCACTGAAGCTTTCTTT. The whole variable domain, filled in from reference TRBV28 and TRBJ1-1, reads DVKVTQSSRYLVKRTGEKVFLECVQDMDHENMFWYRQDPGLGLRLIYFSYDVKMKEKGDIPEGYSVSREKKERFSLILESASTNQTSMYLCASSLRLVTEAFFGQGTRLTVV.

This chain links TRBV2 with TRBJ1-2; D might be TRBD1 (5 bases). This CDR3 comprises 13 residues. The V end lost 7 bases, the J end lost 6 bases, and 15 bases lay between the germline ends. From germline, CDR1 is SNHLY and CDR2 FYNNEI. The DNA for the CDR3 is TGTGCCAGCAATCGGGGGTACGGGGATGGCTACACCTTC. Protein: CASNRGYGDGYTF.

The chain joins TRBV6-5 to TRBJ2-1; tentative D call: TRBD2 (6 bases). The CDR3 loop spans 15 amino acids. V shed 6 bases and J shed 1 base, with 13 bases lying between them. Germline CDR1 is MNHEY and CDR2 is SVGAGI. CDR3: CASRTGDLSYNEQFF. CDR3 in DNA: TGTGCCAGCAGAACGGGAGATCTGTCCTACAATGAGCAGTTCTTC.

The chain couples TRBV6-5 to TRBJ1-4; weak D call: TRBD1 (6 bases). The CDR3 is 14 amino acids. Trimming cost V 5 bases and J 1 base, with 8 bases left between them. CDR1 and CDR2 from the germline V gene are MNHEY and SVGAGI. In nucleotides, the CDR3 is TGTGCCAGCAGTCCCAGGGGAACTAATGAAAAACTGTTTTTT. Protein product: CASSPRGTNEKLFF.

The chain is built from TRBV24-1 and TRBJ2-5; 11 positions match TRBD2. V shed 3 bases and J 2 bases; nucleotides not matched to a gene: 7. CDR3 length equals 17 residues. In germline, CDR1 is KGHDR, CDR2 SFDVKD. The CDR3 region is CATSDPSGGPQQETQYF. CDR3 coding DNA: TGTGCCACCAGTGATCCTAGCGGGGGGCCCCAACAAGAGACCCAGTACTTC.

The gene calls are TRBV1 and TRBJ2-2; TRBD2, the table's D call, lacks a check against the DNA. TRBV1 is given as a pseudogene. The CDR3 sequence is 22 residues long. The CDR3 sequence: CTSSQDRSQRGIFPLNTGELFF. CDR3 sequence (DNA): TGCACCAGCAGCCAAGATCGGTCGCAGCGGGGGATTTTCCCTTTGAACACCGGGGAGCTGTTTTTT.

V usage is TRBV5-4 and J usage is TRBJ1-4, with 8 bases aligning to TRBD1. The CDR3 is made up of 16 amino acids. Germline-derived CDR1 and CDR2 are SGHNT and YYREEE (reference sequence). Trimming took 4 bases from V and 0 from J; bases not matched to a gene: 5. In DNA, the CDR3 is TGTGCCAGCAGCCTCGGACAGGGCCCAACTAATGAAAAACTGTTTTTT. It specifies CASSLGQGPTNEKLFF.

The chain recombines TRBV3-1 (or the pseudogene TRBV3-2) with TRBJ1-5; 9 nucleotides line up with TRBD1. The CDR3 length is 15 residues. The ends lost 4 bases at V and 4 bases at J; junction bases unmatched: 5. Germline CDR1 is LGHDT and CDR2 is YNNKEL (reference sequence). CDR3 loop: CASSPGQGRNQPQHF. The CDR3 DNA follows: TGTGCCAGCAGCCCGGGACAGGGTAGGAATCAGCCCCAGCATTTT.